These T cell receptor beta chains were read from a single sample in a study of naive and memory T cell subsets. MiXCR, run by TCRdb on the UMI-ligation and nested PCR reads, gives a single entry per CDR3 protein. The sample consists of tens of thousands of distinct CDR3 sequences, 9% of them appearing once. The sequenced material came from naive CD8+ T cells from blood. These receptors were obtained from a human donor in good health. Each CDR3 is given with its conserved first and last residue. D genes are given only for firm matches. The size entry is marked missing in some rows and otherwise reads once, few, many or a size class.

J gene | V gene | clone size | D gene | CDR3 protein | CDR3 DNA
TRBJ2-1 | TRBV28 | - | TRBD2 | CASSLVSGRGHEQFF | TGTGCCAGCAGTTTAGTTAGCGGGAGAGGGCATGAGCAGTTCTTC
TRBJ2-7 | TRBV7-9 | - | TRBD1 | CASSTGTGEYYEQYF | TGTGCCAGCAGCACAGGGACAGGGGAGTACTACGAGCAGTACTTC
TRBJ2-3 | TRBV6-5 | few | TRBD1 | CASSTRSGQRTDTQYF | TGTGCCAGCAGCACCAGATCGGGACAGCGCACAGATACGCAGTATTTT
TRBJ2-2 | TRBV27 | many | TRBD1 | CASSGTRDRMNTGELFF | TGTGCCAGCAGTGGGACCCGGGACAGGATGAACACCGGGGAGCTGTTTTTT
TRBJ2-7 | TRBV29-1 | many | TRBD2 | CSVIPGTSGSYEQYF | TGCAGCGTTATACCCGGGACTAGCGGGAGTTACGAGCAGTACTTC
TRBJ1-2 | TRBV5-1 | - | - | CASSLMASGYGYTF | TGCGCCAGCAGCTTAATGGCTTCAGGCTATGGCTACACCTTC
TRBJ2-1 | TRBV29-1 | - | TRBD2 | CSVVLAGDNEQFF | TGCAGCGTTGTACTAGCGGGAGACAATGAGCAGTTCTTC
TRBJ2-1 | TRBV7-6 | few | TRBD2 | CASSLAGLAGGQGNEQFF | TGTGCCAGCAGCTTAGCAGGACTAGCGGGAGGGCAAGGAAATGAGCAGTTCTTC
TRBJ2-7 | TRBV7-2 | - | - | CASSLAQISYEQYF | TGTGCCAGCAGCTTAGCACAGATCTCCTACGAGCAGTACTTC
TRBJ2-3 | TRBV7-9 | many | - | CASSSSGRRDTQYF | TGTGCCAGCAGCTCATCAGGACGTAGAGATACGCAGTATTTT
TRBJ2-7 | TRBV2 | many | TRBD1 | CASSYTGGYSYEQYF | TGTGCCAGCAGCTACACAGGGGGTTACTCCTACGAGCAGTACTTC
TRBJ2-5 | TRBV2 | - | - | CASIGVDYQGLETQYF | TGTGCCAGCATAGGAGTGGACTACCAAGGCCTGGAGACCCAGTACTTC
TRBJ2-7 | TRBV6-5 | - | - | CASTISAGRAFDEQYF | TGTGCCAGCACCATCTCAGCCGGGAGAGCCTTCGACGAGCAGTACTTC
TRBJ1-1 | TRBV29-1 | many | - | CSVLDSFTEAFF | TGCAGCGTCCTGGATAGCTTCACTGAAGCTTTCTTT
TRBJ1-1 | TRBV5-1 | many | - | CASSFGAEAFF | TGCGCCAGCAGCTTCGGTGCTGAAGCTTTCTTT
TRBJ2-5 | TRBV7-9 | few | - | CASSLVAYQETQYF | TGTGCCAGCAGCTTGGTAGCCTATCAAGAGACCCAGTACTTC
TRBJ2-5 | TRBV30 | many | - | CAWTYGGTQYF | TGTGCCTGGACCTATGGAGGGACCCAGTACTTC
TRBJ2-3 | TRBV4-3 | many | TRBD2 | CASSHDSGSTDTQYF | TGCGCCAGCAGCCATGATAGCGGGAGCACAGATACGCAGTATTTT
TRBJ2-7 | TRBV27 | many | - | CASKSLQSQGSYEQYF | TGTGCCAGCAAATCTCTTCAGAGCCAGGGGTCCTACGAGCAGTACTTC
TRBJ2-3 | TRBV13 | few | TRBD1 | CASSMTGTGDTQYF | TGTGCCAGCAGCATGACAGGGACGGGAGATACGCAGTATTTT
TRBJ2-7 | TRBV7-9 | few | - | CASSQDTSYEQYF | TGTGCCAGCAGCCAAGACACTTCCTACGAGCAGTACTTC
TRBJ2-7 | TRBV29-1 | - | - | CSVGTESYEQYF | TGCAGCGTTGGGACAGAGTCCTACGAGCAGTACTTC
TRBJ2-1 | TRBV27 | - | - | CASRLYNEQFF | TGTGCCAGCAGACTATACAATGAGCAGTTCTTC
TRBJ2-1 | TRBV9 | few | - | CASSGGLSYNEQFF | TGTGCCAGCAGCGGGGGACTTTCCTACAATGAGCAGTTCTTC
TRBJ2-6 | TRBV10-3 | - | TRBD1 | CAIKADRGNSGANVLTF | TGTGCCATCAAGGCGGACAGGGGGAACTCTGGGGCCAACGTCCTGACTTTC
TRBJ2-2 | TRBV29-1 | - | - | CSVVWENTGELFF | TGCAGCGTTGTATGGGAGAACACCGGGGAGCTGTTTTTT
TRBJ2-3 | TRBV29-1 | many | - | CSVAAHEDSPTDTQYF | TGCAGCGTTGCCGCTCACGAAGACAGCCCCACAGATACGCAGTATTTT
TRBJ1-5 | TRBV30 | - | - | CAWSVLAGQPQHF | TGTGCCTGGAGTGTACTGGCGGGACAGCCCCAGCATTTT
TRBJ2-5 | TRBV2 | - | - | CASRRGTQYF | TGTGCCAGCAGACGCGGGACCCAGTACTTC
TRBJ2-7 | TRBV5-1 | few | - | CASSLALHYEQYF | TGCGCCAGCAGCTTGGCCCTGCACTACGAGCAGTACTTC
TRBJ1-6 | TRBV6-6 | many | - | CASSYSINPNNSPLHF | TGTGCCAGCAGTTACTCGATAAACCCGAATAATTCACCCCTCCACTTT
TRBJ2-1 | TRBV20-1 | many | TRBD2 | CSARPPLAGVLLSEQFF | TGCAGTGCTAGACCCCCACTAGCGGGAGTCTTACTGAGTGAGCAGTTCTTC
TRBJ2-1 | TRBV5-6 | many | - | CASSLGDNEQFF | TGTGCCAGCAGCTTGGGGGACAATGAGCAGTTCTTC
TRBJ2-7 | TRBV12-3/TRBV12-4 | few | TRBD2 | CASSPGTSVEVFYEQYF | TGTGCCAGCAGTCCGGGGACTAGCGTCGAAGTATTCTACGAGCAGTACTTC
TRBJ2-1 | TRBV7-6 | - | TRBD1 | CASSLRTGTGYLGEQFF | TGTGCCAGCAGCCTTAGGACCGGGACAGGGTACCTTGGTGAGCAGTTCTTC
TRBJ2-6 | TRBV6-2/TRBV6-3 | many | - | CASSLFAANVLTF | TGTGCCAGCAGTTTATTTGCTGCCAACGTCCTGACTTTC
TRBJ2-2 | TRBV6-2/TRBV6-3 | - | - | CASSYSYTGELFF | TGTGCCAGCAGTTACTCCTACACCGGGGAGCTGTTTTTT
TRBJ2-2 | TRBV5-6 | many | - | CASSLDPRATPTGELFF | TGTGCCAGCAGCTTGGATCCCCGAGCCACCCCGACCGGGGAGCTGTTTTTT
TRBJ1-5 | TRBV6-1 | few | - | CASSEKGRGNQPQHF | TGTGCCAGCAGTGAAAAGGGAAGAGGCAATCAGCCCCAGCATTTT
TRBJ2-7 | TRBV4-1 | many | TRBD1 | CASSQDGWDRVLKQYF | TGCGCCAGCAGCCAAGATGGTTGGGACAGGGTACTCAAGCAGTACTTC
TRBJ2-7 | TRBV24-1 | many | - | CATSDYDRDVYEQYF | TGTGCCACCAGTGACTACGATCGGGACGTCTACGAGCAGTACTTC
TRBJ1-3 | TRBV7-9 | many | - | CASSGVGAHRGNTIYF | TGTGCCAGCAGCGGGGTGGGGGCCCACCGGGGAAACACCATATATTTT
TRBJ1-5 | TRBV28 | few | - | CASSMPGFGQPQHF | TGTGCCAGCAGTATGCCAGGGTTCGGGCAGCCCCAGCATTTT
TRBJ2-5 | TRBV3-1 | few | - | CASSQDWEAETQYF | TGTGCCAGCAGCCAAGATTGGGAGGCAGAGACCCAGTACTTC
TRBJ2-3 | TRBV7-9 | few | - | CASSWGSTDTQYF | TGTGCCAGCAGTTGGGGATCCACAGATACGCAGTATTTT
TRBJ2-1 | TRBV10-3 | many | - | CAISELGRVNEQFF | TGTGCCATCAGTGAACTAGGAAGGGTGAATGAGCAGTTCTTC
TRBJ2-1 | TRBV11-2 | many | TRBD2 | CASSLYGGGVRYNEQFF | TGTGCCAGCAGCTTATATGGCGGGGGAGTCCGATACAATGAGCAGTTCTTC
TRBJ2-3 | TRBV27 | - | - | CASTTGTARGTQYF | TGTGCCAGCACCACGGGGACGGCGAGGGGTACGCAGTATTTT
TRBJ2-7 | TRBV4-3 | few | - | CASSQENLGAPYEQYF | TGCGCCAGCAGCCAAGAAAATTTAGGAGCCCCTTACGAGCAGTACTTC
TRBJ2-3 | TRBV15 | many | TRBD2 | CATSRDLAGVGTDTQYF | TGTGCCACCAGCAGAGATTTAGCGGGAGTTGGGACAGATACGCAGTATTTT
TRBJ1-3 | TRBV5-4 | - | - | CASSLEPVFSGNTIYF | TGTGCCAGCAGCTTGGAACCGGTGTTCTCTGGAAACACCATATATTTT
TRBJ1-1 | TRBV7-9 | few | - | CASSSPQWTPEAFF | TGTGCCAGCAGCTCGCCCCAATGGACACCAGAAGCTTTCTTT
TRBJ2-7 | TRBV7-9 | - | - | CANKPYPGISYEQYF | TGTGCCAACAAACCTTATCCGGGGATTTCCTACGAGCAGTACTTC